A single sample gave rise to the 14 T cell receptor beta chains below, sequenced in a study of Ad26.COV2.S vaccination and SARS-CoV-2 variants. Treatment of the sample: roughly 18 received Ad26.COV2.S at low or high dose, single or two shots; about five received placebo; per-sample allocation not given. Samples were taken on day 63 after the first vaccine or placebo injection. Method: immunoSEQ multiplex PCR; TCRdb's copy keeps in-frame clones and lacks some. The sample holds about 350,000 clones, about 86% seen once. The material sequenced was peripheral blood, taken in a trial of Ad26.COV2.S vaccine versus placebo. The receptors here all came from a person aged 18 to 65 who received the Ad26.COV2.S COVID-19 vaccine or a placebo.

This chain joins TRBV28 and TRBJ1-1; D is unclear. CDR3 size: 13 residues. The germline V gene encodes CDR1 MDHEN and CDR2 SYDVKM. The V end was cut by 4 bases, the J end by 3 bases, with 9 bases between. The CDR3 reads CASSSPGDTEAFF. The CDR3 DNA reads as TGTGCCAGCAGTTCGCCAGGCGACACTGAAGCTTTCTTT.

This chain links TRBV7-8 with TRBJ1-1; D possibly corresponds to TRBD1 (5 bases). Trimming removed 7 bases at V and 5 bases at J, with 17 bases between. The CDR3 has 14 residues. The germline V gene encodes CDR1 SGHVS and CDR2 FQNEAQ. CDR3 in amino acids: CASIQAAGGTEAFF. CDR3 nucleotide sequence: TGTGCCAGCATCCAAGCAGCTGGGGGAACTGAAGCTTTCTTT. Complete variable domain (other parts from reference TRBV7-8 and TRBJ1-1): GAGVSQSPRYKVAKRGQDVALRCDPISGHVSLFWYQQALGQGPEFLTYFQNEAQLDKSGLPSDRFFAERPEGSVSTLKIQRTQQEDSAVYLCASIQAAGGTEAFFGQGTRLTVV.

CDR3 protein: CASRSGTGVYEQYF. CDR3 nucleotides: TGTGCCAGCAGATCCGGGACAGGGGTCTACGAGCAGTACTTC. The V call is TRBV7-9, the J call TRBJ2-7; TRBD1 matches at 10 bases. CDR1 is SEHNR and CDR2 is FQNEAQ in the germline V gene (reference sequence). The CDR3 contains 14 residues. J gave up 3 bases and V 6 bases, and 5 bases lay outside the gene matches. Full variable domain (outside the CDR3, taken from reference TRBV7-9 and TRBJ2-7): DTGVSQNPRHKITKRGQNVTFRCDPISEHNRLYWYRQTLGQGPEFLTYFQNEAQLEKSRLLSDRFSAERPKGSFSTLEIQRTEQGDSAMYLCASRSGTGVYEQYFGPGTRLTVT.

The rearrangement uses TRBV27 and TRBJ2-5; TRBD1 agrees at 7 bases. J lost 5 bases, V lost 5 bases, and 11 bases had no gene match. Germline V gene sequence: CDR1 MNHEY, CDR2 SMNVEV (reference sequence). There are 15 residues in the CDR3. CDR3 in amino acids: CASSPPAGGRETQYF. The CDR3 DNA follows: TGTGCCAGCAGTCCCCCGGCAGGGGGAAGGGAGACCCAGTACTTC.

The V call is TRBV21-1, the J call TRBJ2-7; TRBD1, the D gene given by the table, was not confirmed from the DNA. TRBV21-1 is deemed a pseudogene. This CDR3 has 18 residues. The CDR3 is CASSTQAKTGVSSYEQYF. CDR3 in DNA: TGTGCCAGCAGCACCCAGGCAAAGACAGGGGTGAGCTCCTACGAGCAGTACTTC.

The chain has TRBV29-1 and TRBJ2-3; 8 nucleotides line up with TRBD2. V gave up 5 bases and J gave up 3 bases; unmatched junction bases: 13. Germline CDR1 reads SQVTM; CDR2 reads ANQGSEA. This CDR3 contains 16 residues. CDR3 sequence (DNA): TGCAGCGTTTTGAGCGGGAGAGGGGTGCAAACAGATACGCAGTATTTT. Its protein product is CSVLSGRGVQTDTQYF.

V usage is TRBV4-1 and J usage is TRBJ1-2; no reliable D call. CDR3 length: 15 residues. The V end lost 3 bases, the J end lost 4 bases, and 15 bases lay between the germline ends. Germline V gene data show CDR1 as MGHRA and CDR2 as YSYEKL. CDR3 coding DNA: TGCGCCAGCAGCCACCAAAATGACAAGAGCTATGGCTACACCTTC. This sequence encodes CASSHQNDKSYGYTF.

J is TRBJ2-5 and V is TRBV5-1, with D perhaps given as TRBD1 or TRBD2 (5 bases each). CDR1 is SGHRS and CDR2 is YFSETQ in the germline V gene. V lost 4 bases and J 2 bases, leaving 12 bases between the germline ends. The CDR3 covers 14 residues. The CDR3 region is CASSTGRRQETQYF. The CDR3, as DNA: TGCGCCAGCAGCACGGGACGGAGGCAAGAGACCCAGTACTTC. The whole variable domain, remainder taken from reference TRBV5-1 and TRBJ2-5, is KAGVTQTPRYLIKTRGQQVTLSCSPISGHRSVSWYQQTPGQGLQFLFEYFSETQRNKGNFPGRFSGRQFSNSRSEMNVSTLELGDSALYLCASSTGRRQETQYFGPGTRLLVL.

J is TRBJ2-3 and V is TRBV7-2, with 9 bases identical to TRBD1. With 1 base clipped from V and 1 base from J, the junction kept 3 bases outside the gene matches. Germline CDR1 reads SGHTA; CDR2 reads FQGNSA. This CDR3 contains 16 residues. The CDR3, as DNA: TGTGCCAGCAGCTTAGGACAGGGGGATCGCACAGATACGCAGTATTTT. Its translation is CASSLGQGDRTDTQYF.

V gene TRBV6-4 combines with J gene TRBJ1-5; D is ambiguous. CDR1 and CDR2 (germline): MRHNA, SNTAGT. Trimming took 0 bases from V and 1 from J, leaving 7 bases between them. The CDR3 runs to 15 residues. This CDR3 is CASSDSCMSNQPQHF. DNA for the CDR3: TGTGCCAGCAGTGACTCCTGTATGAGCAATCAGCCCCAGCATTTT.

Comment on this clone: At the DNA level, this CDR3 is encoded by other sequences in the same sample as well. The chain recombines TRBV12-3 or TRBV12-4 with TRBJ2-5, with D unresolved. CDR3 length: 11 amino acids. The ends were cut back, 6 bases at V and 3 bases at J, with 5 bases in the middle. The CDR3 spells CASSLEETQYF. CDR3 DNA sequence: TGTGCCAGCAGCCTCGAAGAGACCCAGTACTTC.

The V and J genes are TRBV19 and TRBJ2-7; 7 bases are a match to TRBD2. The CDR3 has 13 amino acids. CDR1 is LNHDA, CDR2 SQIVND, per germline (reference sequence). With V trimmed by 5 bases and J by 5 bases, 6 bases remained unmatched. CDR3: CASSPRAGDEQYF. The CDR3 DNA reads TGTGCCAGTAGTCCCCGGGCGGGGGACGAGCAGTACTTC.

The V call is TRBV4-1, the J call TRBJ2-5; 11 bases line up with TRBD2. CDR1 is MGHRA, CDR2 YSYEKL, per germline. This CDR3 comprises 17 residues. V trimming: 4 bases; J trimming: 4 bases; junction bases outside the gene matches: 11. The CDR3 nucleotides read TGCGCCAGCAGCCGGGCAGGGCCTAGCGGGGGGACAGAGACCCAGTACTTC. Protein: CASSRAGPSGGTETQYF.

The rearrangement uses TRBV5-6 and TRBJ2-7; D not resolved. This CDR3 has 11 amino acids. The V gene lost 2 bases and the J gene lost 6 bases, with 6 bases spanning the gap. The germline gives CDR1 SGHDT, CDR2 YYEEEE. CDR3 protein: CASSFFSEQYF. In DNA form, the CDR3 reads TGTGCCAGCAGCTTTTTCTCCGAGCAGTACTTC.